This T cell receptor beta chain is from a study of T cell repertoires in cytomegalovirus infection. In TCRdb, the reads were re-called with MiXCR into one record per CDR3 protein. The repertoire consists of 900,000 to 950,000 distinct CDR3 sequences, with approximately 31% occurring once and the leading ten covering around 15%. Concerning this clonotype: The antigen remains undetermined.

The CDR3 runs 18 residues. V dropped 1 base and J dropped 0 bases, with 16 bases sitting between them. CDR1 is SGHTA, CDR2 FQGNSA, per germline. This sequence joins TRBV7-2 and TRBJ1-5; D call uncertain. The clonotype was recovered from a human donor in good health (CMV status not recorded). Some clones in this sample may be carry-over from other donors' samples. The material sequenced was cultured CD8+ T cells from PBMCs, taken from culture after CMV antigen stimulation. This CDR3 is CASSLESPGSISNQPQHF. The CDR3, as DNA: TGTGCCAGCAGCTTAGAAAGCCCCGGGTCTATTAGCAATCAGCCCCAGCATTTT.